The rows below give T cell receptor beta chains drawn from one sample of a study of vaccination and CD4 T cells after COVID-19. MiXCR, run by TCRdb on the PCR reads, gives a single entry per CDR3 protein. The sample lists some 18,000 distinct CDR3 sequences, roughly 62% seen once, with 1.1% in the top ten. The material was CD4+ T cells from blood, obtained after SARS-CoV-2 vaccination. The receptors come from a human donor who had recovered from COVID-19. Each CDR3 is given with its conserved first and last residue. Each record gives: V gene, J gene, CDR3 protein.

>TRBV6-1|TRBJ2-3
CASRAGAPDTQYF
>TRBV2|TRBJ1-1
CASRGGMNTEAFF
>TRBV24-1|TRBJ2-7
CATSGRQGNSYEQYF
>TRBV2|TRBJ2-1
CASRGENYNEQFF
>TRBV27|TRBJ2-1
CASSLSKVNAHNEQFF
>TRBV7-3|TRBJ2-7
CASSPQGGYEQYF
>TRBV20-1|TRBJ2-1
CSAPDRATYNEQFF
>TRBV20-1|TRBJ2-1
CSAPYLAAYNEQFF
>TRBV6-5|TRBJ1-1
CASSYAGLTEAFF
>TRBV27|TRBJ2-3
CATQRAGGTDTQYF
>TRBV7-3|TRBJ1-1
CASSSQGSSTEAFF
>TRBV7-9|TRBJ2-5
CASSLAVDQETQYF
>TRBV10-3|TRBJ1-2
CAISRGGEWQGNGGYTF
>TRBV12-3/TRBV12-4|TRBJ2-7
CASRATGAVEQYF
>TRBV12-3/TRBV12-4|TRBJ2-3
CASRAGAGASTDTQYF
>TRBV28|TRBJ2-5
CASNQGYQGDQYF
>TRBV28|TRBJ2-7
CASSFLRTVVDEQYF